The 8 T cell receptor beta chains below come from one sample, sequenced in a study of regulatory T cells in long-lasting Graves disease. As to time point: persistent/refractory GD, antithyroid drugs over 5 years with positive TRAb. Construction of the TCR library relied on RNA isolated from PBMCs. Building the TCR beta libraries relied on iRepertoire HTBI primers, and CDR3 regions underwent Arm-PCR. TCRdb re-called the multiplex PCR reads through MiXCR, storing one row per CDR3 protein. This table has 500,000 to 800,000 distinct CDR3 sequences, around 32% appearing once. Sequences were derived from peripheral blood mononuclear cells (PBMCs), sampled when the disease was refractory, from a patient treated with antithyroid drugs. These receptors came from a female donor with Graves disease.

This clonotype was seen at least ten times. The genes are TRBV2 and TRBJ1-2, with D hard to call. The CDR3 loop spans 13 amino acids. Trimming removed 2 bases from V and 4 bases from J, with 8 bases in between. Germline V CDR1 and CDR2: SNHLY, FYNNEI. The CDR3 nucleotides are TGTGCCAGCAGTGAACCAGAAGGCTATGGCTACACCTTC. Amino acids: CASSEPEGYGYTF. The entire variable domain, with the rest obtained from reference TRBV2 and TRBJ1-2, is as follows: EPEVTQTPSHQVTQMGQEVILRCVPISNHLYFYWYRQILGQKVEFLVSFYNNEISEKSEIFDDQFSVERPDGSNFTLKIRSTKLEDSAMYFCASSEPEGYGYTFGSGTRLTVV.

This clonotype turned up a few times. The chain joins TRBV12-3 or TRBV12-4 to TRBJ1-2; D not resolved. There are 15 residues in the CDR3. V shed 7 bases and J shed 0 bases, with 15 bases lying between them. The CDR3 loop is CASTTWQKANYGYTF. The CDR3 nucleotides are TGTGCCAGCACCACCTGGCAGAAAGCTAACTATGGCTACACCTTC.

Many counts were recorded for this clonotype. The chain employs TRBV20-1 and TRBJ1-4; D call uncertain. Trimming removed 0 bases from V and 0 bases from J, with 8 bases in between. This CDR3 region has 15 residues. Germline lookup yields CDR1 DFQATT and CDR2 SNEGSKA (reference sequence). The CDR3 DNA is TGCAGTGCTAGAGATTGGGGAGCAACTAATGAAAAACTGTTTTTT. It translates to CSARDWGATNEKLFF.

With regard to this clonotype: This may be a read error, as it is one base from a much larger clone. In this CDR3 the conserved last residue, phenylalanine or tryptophan, is missing, so a read error is likely. This CDR3 is CASSPPGRSGYTL. The CDR3 DNA is TGTGCCAGCAGTCCCCCCGGGCGGAGTGGCTACACCCTC. The chain recombines TRBV12-3 or TRBV12-4 with TRBJ1-2; D unresolved. The ends were cut back, 5 bases at V and 7 bases at J, with 14 bases in the middle. The CDR3 totals 13 residues.

This clonotype was detected once. The chain uses TRBV5-5 and TRBJ2-2; D ambiguous. Germline CDR1 reads SGHKS; CDR2 reads YYEKEE (reference sequence). This CDR3 is 15 amino acids long. V lost 0 bases to trimming and J lost 0 bases, with 6 bases between them. CDR3 protein: CASSLGFANTGELFF. CDR3 nucleotides: TGTGCCAGCAGCTTGGGTTTCGCGAACACCGGGGAGCTGTTTTTT.

The chain couples TRBV6-5 to TRBJ1-2, with 8 positions matching TRBD1. The CDR3 sequence is 13 residues long. Germline V gene data show CDR1 as MNHEY and CDR2 as SVGAGI. Germline trimming cut 2 bases from V and 7 bases from J; bases unmatched to any gene: 3. CDR3 loop: CASSYHRGGGYTF. The CDR3 DNA is TGTGCCAGCAGTTACCACAGGGGGGGTGGCTACACCTTC.

The CDR3 sequence: CSATGTSGSSETQYF. The CDR3 DNA sequence: TGCAGTGCTACCGGGACTAGCGGGAGTTCTGAGACCCAGTACTTC. The rearrangement links TRBV20-1 to TRBJ2-5; 14 nucleotides match TRBD2. This CDR3 has 15 residues. Germline-derived CDR1 and CDR2 are DFQATT and SNEGSKA (reference sequence). Losses at the gene ends were 4 bases for V and 5 bases for J; bases not matched to a gene: 6.

This clonotype was counted a few times. J is TRBJ1-5 and V is TRBV27; D call uncertain. This CDR3 region has 13 residues. V dropped 6 bases and J dropped 5 bases, with 11 bases sitting between them. Germline V gene lookup returns CDR1 MNHEY and CDR2 SMNVEV (reference sequence). CDR3 residues: CASRTTVHQPQHF. CDR3 nucleotides: TGTGCCAGCAGAACGACGGTGCATCAGCCCCAGCATTTT.